This TCR beta chain appears in the sequencing data of a study of T cell repertoires in aging, cancer and after chemotherapy. On the study more broadly: Pre- and post-chemotherapy samples were paired from glioblastoma patients treated with temozolomide-based therapy.

Multiplex touch-down PCR with TRB-A/B primers amplified rearranged V-D-J TRB sequences. TCRdb used MiXCR to reprocess the multiplex PCR reads, holding one entry per CDR3 protein. The table shows about 1,900 distinct CDR3 sequences, with 20% occurring only once. Peripheral blood genomic DNA, not sorted cells or RNA, was the template. CDR1 DFQATT and CDR2 SNEGSKA come from the germline V gene (reference sequence). The V end was cut by 7 bases, the J end by 2 bases, with 11 bases between. This CDR3 comprises 13 residues. The genes are TRBV20-1 and TRBJ2-2, with D tentatively TRBD2 (6 bases). Sequenced input: blood. The sequence came from a human donor with a solid tumor. The CDR3 bases are TGCAGTGTTGGCGGGGTAAACACCGGGGAGCTGTTTTTT. This sequence encodes CSVGGVNTGELFF.